A selection of T cell receptor beta chains follows, all from one sample in a study of T cells after yellow fever vaccination. TCRdb re-derived calls from the 5' RACE reads in MiXCR, one entry per CDR3 protein. The sample contains under 600,000 distinct CDR3 sequences, 21% of which appear only once. The specimen was PBMCs, collected more than 20 days after the first yellow fever vaccination. The receptor source for this set is a man between 18 and 29 years old who received the YFV17D yellow fever vaccine. Each CDR3 is given with its conserved first and last residue. D genes are given only for firm matches. Clone size is given for some rows only: seen once, a few or many times, or a class if the clone is expanded.

TRBD1	TRBJ2-1	TRBV12-3/TRBV12-4	-	CASSSGTGGLNEQFF	TGTGCCAGCAGTTCCGGGACAGGGGGCTTGAATGAGCAGTTCTTC
TRBD2	TRBJ2-5	TRBV12-3/TRBV12-4	-	CASSLKLAEETQYF	TGTGCCAGCAGTTTGAAACTAGCGGAAGAGACCCAGTACTTC
TRBD2	TRBJ2-1	TRBV28	few	CASSLWTSGYNEQFF	TGTGCCAGCAGTTTGTGGACTAGCGGATACAATGAGCAGTTCTTC
-	TRBJ2-2	TRBV6-5	many	CASSLVPGELFF	TGTGCCAGCAGTTTGGTCCCCGGGGAGCTGTTTTTT
-	TRBJ2-6	TRBV27	-	CASSWDGLSGANVLTF	TGTGCCAGCAGTTGGGACGGGCTTTCTGGGGCCAACGTCCTGACTTTC
-	TRBJ1-1	TRBV29-1	-	CSASRGRHTEAFF	TGCAGCGCCTCCCGGGGCCGGCACACTGAAGCTTTCTTT
-	TRBJ2-5	TRBV6-2/TRBV6-3	few	CASSYYPNQETQYF	TGTGCCAGCAGTTACTACCCTAACCAAGAGACCCAGTACTTC
TRBD1	TRBJ1-4	TRBV27	many	CASRLQGTNEKLFF	TGTGCCAGCAGACTACAGGGGACGAATGAAAAACTGTTTTTT
-	TRBJ1-2	TRBV5-1	-	CASSPGASNYGYTF	TGCGCCAGCAGCCCCGGCGCATCTAACTATGGCTACACCTTC
TRBD2	TRBJ2-2	TRBV15	-	CATSRLAGDTGELFF	TGTGCCACCAGCAGACTAGCGGGGGACACCGGGGAGCTGTTTTTT
-	TRBJ2-5	TRBV20-1	-	CSAREGGATETQYF	TGCAGTGCTAGAGAAGGCGGGGCGACGGAGACCCAGTACTTC
TRBD2	TRBJ2-1	TRBV6-5	many	CASSRGDEQFF	TGCGCCAGCAGCCGGGGGGATGAGCAGTTCTTC
TRBD2	TRBJ2-1	TRBV27	few	CASSLLAGSSYNEQFF	TGTGCCAGCAGTTTATTAGCGGGCTCCTCCTACAATGAGCAGTTCTTC
-	TRBJ2-1	TRBV7-8	few	CASSSNRVTYNEQFF	TGTGCCAGCAGCTCAAACAGGGTTACCTACAATGAGCAGTTCTTC
TRBD1	TRBJ2-7	TRBV5-6	few	CASSGTGPTYEQYF	TGTGCCAGCAGCGGGACAGGGCCGACCTACGAGCAGTACTTC
TRBD1	TRBJ1-4	TRBV11-1	few	CASSLARRQGARINEKLFF	TGTGCCAGCAGCTTAGCAAGAAGGCAGGGGGCGCGGATTAATGAAAAACTGTTTTTT
TRBD2	TRBJ2-7	TRBV27	-	CASSFWAGVTGEQYF	TGTGCCAGCAGTTTCTGGGCGGGGGTAACGGGGGAGCAGTACTTC
-	TRBJ2-7	TRBV20-1	-	CSARDSRTSYEQYF	TGCAGTGCTAGAGATTCGAGGACAAGTTACGAGCAGTACTTC
-	TRBJ1-1	TRBV6-1	-	CASTPVFGGYTEAFF	TGTGCCAGCACCCCAGTGTTTGGGGGGTACACTGAAGCTTTCTTT
-	TRBJ2-5	TRBV18	-	CASSIGHQETQYF	TGTGCCAGCTCGATTGGACATCAAGAGACCCAGTACTTC
-	TRBJ2-1	TRBV9	few	CASSGSSAAVVEQFF	TGTGCCAGCAGCGGGTCTAGCGCGGCCGTGGTTGAGCAGTTCTTC
TRBD1	TRBJ2-5	TRBV6-5	few	CASSYHGTAQETQYF	TGTGCCAGCAGTTACCACGGGACAGCCCAAGAGACCCAGTACTTC
-	TRBJ1-5	TRBV6-1	few	CASRGIGAGSNQPQHF	TGTGCCAGCAGGGGAATTGGGGCCGGGAGCAATCAGCCCCAGCATTTT
TRBD1	TRBJ2-1	TRBV27	-	CASSQSLDRGGLNEQFF	TGTGCCAGCAGTCAATCCCTAGACAGGGGAGGTTTGAATGAGCAGTTCTTC
-	TRBJ1-5	TRBV4-3	-	CASSQEGRGQPQHF	TGCGCCAGCAGCCAAGAGGGGCGCGGGCAGCCCCAGCATTTT
TRBD1	TRBJ2-7	TRBV7-9	few	CASSFTGVEQYF	TGTGCCAGCAGCTTCACAGGGGTCGAGCAGTACTTC
-	TRBJ2-5	TRBV5-6	-	CASSLDGQLQTQYF	TGTGCCAGCAGCTTGGACGGCCAGCTACAGACCCAGTACTTC
-	TRBJ1-1	TRBV5-4	-	CASSLAGHLNTEAFF	TGTGCCAGCAGCTTGGCCGGACACCTAAACACTGAAGCTTTCTTT
TRBD1	TRBJ1-5	TRBV4-3	-	CASSQDAGQGGGQPQHF	TGCGCCAGCAGCCAAGATGCGGGACAGGGAGGCGGTCAGCCCCAGCATTTT
-	TRBJ2-1	TRBV6-5	many	CASSYSDGVSGQFF	TGTGCCAGCAGTTACTCCGACGGGGTGTCCGGGCAGTTCTTC
TRBD1	TRBJ1-2	TRBV5-1	few	CASSGQVNYGYTF	TGCGCCAGCAGCGGACAGGTTAACTATGGCTACACCTTC
-	TRBJ1-1	TRBV5-1	few	CASSNGNVDTEAFF	TGCGCCAGCAGCAACGGGAACGTAGACACTGAAGCTTTCTTT
-	TRBJ1-1	TRBV4-3	few	CASSQFGQGGLGLNTEAFF	TGCGCCAGCAGCCAATTTGGCCAGGGAGGGCTAGGACTGAACACTGAAGCTTTCTTT